The source of this TCR beta chain is a study of PD-L1 blockade in urothelial cancer. Whole-study context: In about 2014 therapy began: atezolizumab 1,200 mg intravenously every 3 weeks. Once treatment had started, blood was analyzed at 3 weeks (second dose) and again at 6 weeks.

The CDR3 loop spans 14 amino acids. The ends were cut back, 2 bases at V and 12 bases at J, with 22 bases in the middle. Germline lookup yields CDR1 GTSNPN and CDR2 SVGIG (reference sequence). The time point is: pretreatment peripheral blood. All patients handed over anywhere from 1 to 8 samples, pretreatment and on-treatment. Sequencing was performed with immunoSEQ multiplex PCR; in TCRdb, only in-frame clones are kept and a portion is missing. In the table there are some 120,000 clones, roughly 80% of which are singletons. This sample comprised PBMCs, obtained around atezolizumab (anti-PD-L1) treatment. The clonotype originates from a man aged 45-65 years with urothelial cancer. The J gene is TRBJ1-1, the V gene TRBV30; a possible D gene is TRBD1 (5 bases). This chain's CDR3 is CAWSTLSGLGGTFF. The CDR3, as DNA: TGTGCCTGGAGTACCTTAAGCGGGCTGGGGGGGACTTTCTTT.